The 32 T cell receptor gamma chains given below trace back to one sample, sequenced in a study of γδ T cells in repeated Plasmodium falciparum infection listed by TCRdb under 2021. Vgamma9/Vdelta2+ and Vdelta2-negative gammadelta T cell populations were flow-sorted from peripheral blood mononuclear cells for bulk TCR repertoire analysis. The library relied on multiplex PCR. Sequenced on an Illumina MiSeq. Identical DNA sequences were merged into single rows after TCRdb reprocessed the public reads with CATT. The sample data list about 30,000 gamma-chain clones, and over 1.1% of these were observed just once. The leading ten clones occupy just under 20% of the sample. Sequencing was carried out using gamma-delta T cells from blood. The source of these receptors is a pool of human donors (malaria-infected and uninfected, not separated).

For this clone: The protein in TCRdb stems from a much larger clone and differs at residues 10 and 11 from this DNA's translation, likely a read error; here the protein is translated from the DNA. The V gene call is TRGV3, and the J gene call is absent. This CDR3 comprises 13 residues. Germline CDR1 VTNTFY, CDR2 YDVSTARD (reference sequence). DNA of the CDR3: TGTGCCACCTGGGACACGCTTTATTATGAGAGACTCTTT. This encodes CATWDTLYYERLF.

Only a few counts were recorded for this clone. A far bigger clonotype differs at one base, so this is likely a read error. The rearrangement links TRGV9 to TRGJP. The J gene comes from matching the DNA to germline here; TCRdb lacks it. In germline, CDR1 is GITISATS, CDR2 ISYDGTV (reference sequence). The CDR3 totals 17 residues. Trimming removed 3 bases from V and 7 bases from J; junction bases left unmatched: 9. The CDR3 DNA reads TGTGCCTTGTGGGAGTCCTCCCAGGAGTTGGGCAAAAAAATCAAGGTATTT. Protein: CALWESSQELGKKIKVF.

By its share, this clone is medium-sized (0.01 to 0.1%). This chain joins TRGV8 and TRGJP2. With 0 bases clipped from V and 0 bases from J, the junction kept 4 bases outside the gene matches. The V gene's germline CDR1 is VENAVY and CDR2 YDSYNSRV. The CDR3 extends over 16 amino acids. CDR3 loop: CATWDRGYSSDWIKTF. CDR3 nucleotide sequence: TGTGCCACCTGGGATAGGGGATATAGTAGTGATTGGATCAAGACGTTT.

In this sample, this clone turned up a few times. This DNA's translation and the protein TCRdb lists, from a much larger clone, do not match at residue 5, likely due to a read error; the protein shown is translated from the DNA. The chain uses TRGV4 and TRGJ1 or TRGJ2. The J gene is not listed in TCRdb, so it was assigned here from a DNA match to germline. Trimming at V came to 5 bases and at J to 8 bases, leaving 6 bases not matched to a gene. This CDR3 contains 11 residues. CDR1 and CDR2 (germline): EGSTGY, YDSYTSSV. CDR3 bases: TGTGCCACCTGGGGTAAGGATAAGAAACTCTTT. Amino acid sequence: CATWGKDKKLF.

About this clone itself: A read error is the likely source, as a far larger clone sits one nucleotide away. Other DNA variants within this sample encode the same CDR3. A V gene of TRGV9 was called, but no J gene was assigned. The CDR3 consists of 14 residues. Looked up from germline, CDR1 is GITISATS and CDR2 is ISYDGTV (reference sequence). For the CDR3, the DNA is TGTGCCTTGTGGGAGGTGCTCCTTGGTTATAAGAAACTTTTT. It translates to CALWEVLLGYKKLF.

Points on this clone: This DNA translates differently at residue 12 from the TCRdb protein, which is that of a much larger clone; a read error is likely, and the protein shown is the DNA's own translation. The J gene has no call, while the V gene is TRGV2. In germline, CDR1 is EGSNGY, CDR2 YDSYNSKV. The CDR3 extends over 14 amino acids. For the CDR3, the DNA is TGTGCCACCTGGGACGGCGGTAGTGATTGGATCAGGACGTTT. This translates into CATWDGGSDWIRTF.

Regarding this clone: The protein that TCRdb holds for this DNA derives from a much larger clone and differs from the translated DNA at residue 4, which likely indicates a read error; the protein shown here is translated from the DNA. The CDR3: CATRSPTGWFKIF. DNA for the CDR3: TGTGCCACCCGGTCCCCCACTGGTTGGTTCAAGATATTT. The chain has TRGV8 and TRGJP1. TCRdb records no J gene; here it was assigned by comparing the DNA to germline. This CDR3 comprises 13 residues. V shed 9 bases, J shed 3 bases, and the junction held 7 bases outside the gene matches. The germline V gene encodes CDR1 VENAVY and CDR2 YDSYNSRV.

Notes on this clone: The protein given by TCRdb reflects a much larger clone and differs at residue 10 from this DNA's translation, likely from a read error; the protein shown is the DNA's translation. The J gene is TRGJ1 or TRGJ2, the V gene TRGV3. TCRdb does not report a J gene; here it was assigned by matching the DNA to germline references. The length of the CDR3 is 13 residues. Germline loops: CDR1 VTNTFY, CDR2 YDVSTARD (reference sequence). The CDR3 DNA sequence: TGTGCCACCTGGGACTCGTGGTATTATGAGAAACTCTTT. Amino acid sequence: CATWDSWYYEKLF.

This clone was seen ten or more times. This likely came from a read error, as a far larger clone is one base away. The V gene is TRGV9, the J gene TRGJP1. Germline CDR1 reads GITISATS; CDR2 reads ISYDGTV (reference sequence). The ends lost 0 bases at V and 6 bases at J; junction bases unmatched: 10. This CDR3 has 16 amino acids. The CDR3 is CALWEVSGTAGWFKIF. CDR3 DNA sequence: TGTGCCTTGTGGGAGGTGAGTGGGACCGCTGGTTGGTTCAAGATATTT.

This clone is classed as medium-sized (0.01 to 0.1%). With a far larger clone one base away, a read error is the likely cause. Additional DNA sequences in this sample encode the identical CDR3. V usage is TRGV9 and J usage is TRGJP2. Germline V gene data show CDR1 as GITISATS and CDR2 as ISYDGTV (reference sequence). There are 15 residues in the CDR3. In DNA, the CDR3 is TGTGCCCTGTGGGAGCCGGTCGGTAGTGATTGGATCAAGACGTTT. It is translated as CALWEPVGSDWIKTF.

This clone was recorded many times. The protein that TCRdb holds for this DNA derives from a much larger clone and differs from the translated DNA at residue 5, which likely indicates a read error; the protein shown here is translated from the DNA. The V call is TRGV9, the J call TRGJ1 or TRGJ2. Germline CDR1 is GITISATS and CDR2 is ISYDGTV (reference sequence). V dropped 5 bases and J dropped 0; count of bases not matched to a gene: 7. This CDR3 is 14 amino acids long. In DNA form, the CDR3 reads TGTGCCTTGTGGGGGGGGATGAATTATTATAAGAAACTCTTT. As protein: CALWGGMNYYKKLF.

In the case of this clone: This DNA's translation and the protein TCRdb lists, from a much larger clone, do not match at residue 3, likely due to a read error; the protein shown is translated from the DNA. The chain is built from TRGV9 and TRGJP. TCRdb supplies no J gene; here it was assigned by aligning the nucleotide sequence to germline. The germline V gene has CDR1 GITISATS and CDR2 ISYDGTV (reference sequence). The CDR3 is 18 residues long. The DNA for the CDR3 is TGTGCCTCGTGGGAGAACTACGCGGGGGAGTTGGGCAAAAAAATCAAGGTATTT. Translation gives CASWENYAGELGKKIKVF.

This clone has at least ten counts. A read error likely explains this, since a far larger clone differs by one base. The sample contains more than one DNA sequence encoding this CDR3. The V call is TRGV9, the J call TRGJP. In germline, CDR1 is GITISATS, CDR2 ISYDGTV (reference sequence). This CDR3 is built from 16 residues. CDR3 region: CALWEVHGLGKKIKVF. DNA of the CDR3: TGTGCCCTGTGGGAGGTGCACGGGTTGGGCAAAAAAATCAAGGTATTT.

Only a few counts were recorded for this clone. TCRdb pairs this DNA with a much larger clone's protein that differs at residue 2, likely a read error; the protein shown was translated from the DNA. The chain carries TRGV9 and TRGJ1 or TRGJ2. No J gene was available from TCRdb, and it was assigned here by a germline match of the DNA. The germline gives CDR1 GITISATS, CDR2 ISYDGTV (reference sequence). This CDR3 has 14 residues. CDR3 DNA sequence: TGTACCTTGTGGGAGGTGCAGAGGGGGCCTAAGAAACTCTTT. The encoded protein is CTLWEVQRGPKKLF.

This clone was detected only a few times. This DNA's translation differs at residue 7 from TCRdb's protein, which comes from a much larger clone; a read error is likely, and the protein shown is translated from the DNA. V usage is TRGV9 and J usage is TRGJP. Since TCRdb gives no J gene, matching the DNA to germline was used here to assign it. In germline, CDR1 is GITISATS, CDR2 ISYDGTV (reference sequence). The CDR3 totals 17 residues. V shed 0 bases, J shed 8 bases, and the junction held 7 bases outside the gene matches. The CDR3 reads CALWEVHDKLGKKIKVF. As DNA, the CDR3 is TGTGCCTTGTGGGAGGTGCATGATAAGTTGGGCAAAAAAATCAAGGTATTT.

Concerning this clone itself: The protein TCRdb gives is from a much larger clone and does not agree with this DNA's translation at residue 10, likely a read error; the protein shown here comes from the DNA. V is TRGV9 and J is TRGJP. The J gene is not listed in TCRdb, so it was assigned here from a DNA match to germline. Unmatched junction bases numbered 12, after V lost 1 base and J lost 9 bases. CDR3 size: 18 residues. Germline V gives CDR1 GITISATS, CDR2 ISYDGTV (reference sequence). This CDR3 reads CALWEVRSEGLGKKIKVF. Written as DNA, the CDR3 is TGTGCCTTGTGGGAGGTAAGGTCGGAAGGGTTGGGCAAAAAAATCAAGGTATTT.

Concerning this clone: This likely came from a read error, as a far larger clone is one base away. Other nucleotide sequences in the sample specify the same CDR3. The chain uses TRGV9 and TRGJP. Assignment of the J gene here rests on matching the DNA to germline, because TCRdb gives none. CDR3 length: 15 residues. The V gene's germline CDR1 is GITISATS and CDR2 ISYDGTV (reference sequence). The CDR3 bases are TGTGCTTTGTGGGAGGTGCGTCCGGGCAAAAAAATCAAGGTATTT. Translation gives CALWEVRPGKKIKVF.

About this clone: TCRdb attributes to this sequence the protein of a much larger clone, which differs from the DNA translation at residue 11; a read error is likely, and the protein displayed is translated from the DNA. V is TRGV5 and J is TRGJP1. The J gene comes from matching the DNA to germline here; TCRdb lacks it. The CDR3 has 15 amino acids. Looked up from germline, CDR1 is VINAFY and CDR2 is YDVSNSKD. The CDR3 spells CATWDRDTTGRFKIF. The CDR3, as DNA: TGTGCCACCTGGGACAGAGATACCACTGGTCGGTTCAAGATATTT.

This clone has only a few counts. A far larger clone is just one base off, so this is likely a read error. Other DNA sequences in this sample translate to the same CDR3. The V gene is listed as TRGV9; no J gene was called. Germline loops: CDR1 GITISATS, CDR2 ISYDGTV (reference sequence). The length of the CDR3 is 14 residues. The CDR3 reads CALWTHSSDWIKTF. For the CDR3, the DNA is TGTGCCTTGTGGACCCACAGTAGTGATTGGATCAAGACATTT.

This clone was seen a handful of times. The TCRdb protein comes from a much larger clone and disagrees with this DNA's translation at residue 7, likely due to a read error; the protein given here is derived from the DNA. V usage is TRGV9 and J usage is TRGJ1 or TRGJ2. The J gene is not listed in TCRdb, so it was assigned here from a DNA match to germline. The CDR3 length is 12 residues. V lost 3 bases to trimming and J lost 6 bases; unmatched junction nucleotides: 5. Germline CDR1 is GITISATS and CDR2 is ISYDGTV (reference sequence). CDR3 nucleotides: TGTGCCTTGTGGGAGAGTCTTTATAAGAAACTCTTT. Translation: CALWESLYKKLF.

This clone was counted only a few times. TCRdb's protein, taken from a much larger clone, differs from this DNA's translation at residue 3, likely owing to a read error; the protein displayed comes from the DNA. J is TRGJ1 or TRGJ2 and V is TRGV9. The J gene, missing from TCRdb, was assigned here through DNA to germline matching. The CDR3 has 13 residues. CDR1 GITISATS and CDR2 ISYDGTV come from the germline V gene (reference sequence). The CDR3 sequence: CASWEAFYYKKLF. CDR3 DNA: TGTGCCTCGTGGGAGGCCTTTTATTATAAGAAACTCTTT.

This clone was counted ten times or more. The chain employs TRGV8 and TRGJ1 or TRGJ2. Here the J gene was assigned by germline matching of the DNA, as TCRdb has none. There are 12 residues in the CDR3. V lost 3 bases to trimming and J lost 6 bases; unmatched junction nucleotides: 5. Germline CDR1 VENAVY, CDR2 YDSYNSRV. DNA of the CDR3: TGTGCCACCTGGGATTGGGGTTATAAGAAACTCTTT. Translating gives CATWDWGYKKLF.

To note about this clone: TCRdb lists the protein of a much larger clone for this DNA, which differs at residue 12, so this is likely a read error; the protein given here is translated from the DNA itself. The chain combines TRGV9 with TRGJP. TCRdb leaves out the J gene; it was filled in here by matching the DNA to germline. CDR1 and CDR2 from the germline V gene are GITISATS and ISYDGTV (reference sequence). The CDR3 is 18 amino acids. This CDR3 reads CALWEAQSPQLSKKIKVF. The CDR3 DNA reads TGTGCCTTGTGGGAGGCTCAATCCCCACAGTTGAGCAAAAAAATCAAGGTATTT.

In this sample, this clone turned up many times. TCRdb's entry gives the protein of a much larger clone, which mismatches this DNA's translation at residue 4, likely from a read error; the protein reported here is translated from the DNA. Other nucleotide sequences in the sample specify the same CDR3. The chain recombines TRGV9 with TRGJP. The J gene, absent from TCRdb, was called here by matching the DNA to germline. V shed 9 bases, J shed 5 bases, and the junction held 7 bases outside the gene matches. CDR1 is GITISATS, CDR2 ISYDGTV, per germline (reference sequence). The length of the CDR3 is 15 residues. The CDR3 coding sequence is TGTGCCTTGAGGGTCGAAGAGTTGGGCAAAAAAATCAAGGTATTT. Its translation is CALRVEELGKKIKVF.

This clone is medium-sized (0.01 to 0.1%) in the sample. Other DNA sequences within the sample encode an identical CDR3. This chain links TRGV3 with TRGJP2. Per the germline V gene, CDR1 is VTNTFY and CDR2 is YDVSTARD (reference sequence). Unmatched junction bases numbered 5, after V lost 0 bases and J lost 7 bases. The CDR3 is 14 amino acids. CDR3 DNA: TGTGCCACCTGGGACAGGCTCTTTGATTGGATCAAGACGTTT. Its protein is CATWDRLFDWIKTF.

This clone was recorded at least ten times. The protein that TCRdb holds for this DNA derives from a much larger clone and differs from the translated DNA at residue 12, which likely indicates a read error; the protein shown here is translated from the DNA. The chain carries TRGV9 and TRGJP. Because TCRdb records no J gene, it was assigned here through a match of the DNA to germline. Germline lookup yields CDR1 GITISATS and CDR2 ISYDGTV (reference sequence). The CDR3 contains 16 residues. The CDR3 spells CALWETRVLGKEIKVF. CDR3 DNA: TGTGCCTTGTGGGAGACCCGGGTGTTGGGCAAAGAAATCAAGGTATTT.

The chain carries TRGV9 and TRGJP1. Here the J gene came from matching the DNA to germline, since TCRdb omits it. Germline V gives CDR1 GITISATS, CDR2 ISYDGTV (reference sequence). Losses at the gene ends were 5 bases for V and 4 bases for J; bases not matched to a gene: 7. CDR3 length: 14 residues. DNA of the CDR3: TGTGCCTTGTGGGCCCTCGGCACTGGTTGGTTCAAGATATTT. Its translation is CALWALGTGWFKIF.

This clone was detected many times. TCRdb's protein, taken from a much larger clone, differs from this DNA's translation at residue 9, likely owing to a read error; the protein displayed comes from the DNA. This chain uses TRGV9 with TRGJ1 or TRGJ2. TCRdb records no J gene; here it was assigned by comparing the DNA to germline. Trimming cost V 3 bases and J 9 bases; bases outside gene matches: 11. The CDR3 is 13 residues long. Germline loops: CDR1 GITISATS, CDR2 ISYDGTV (reference sequence). The DNA of the CDR3 is TGTGCCTTGTGGGAGCCCGACGGTTGTAAGAAACTCTTT. Translated, it gives CALWEPDGCKKLF.

As regards this clone: The amino acid sequence in TCRdb belongs to a much larger clone and departs from this DNA's translation at residue 16, likely a sequencing read error; the sequence shown is translated from the DNA. Other DNA sequences in this specimen translate into the identical CDR3. The CDR3, as DNA: TGTGCCTTGTGGGAGGTTGGGGGGCAAGAGTTGGGCAAAAAAATCGAGGTATTT. Protein: CALWEVGGQELGKKIEVF. V gene assignment gives TRGV9, but the J gene was left uncalled. Germline V gene lookup returns CDR1 GITISATS and CDR2 ISYDGTV (reference sequence). The CDR3 is 18 amino acids.

This clone was recorded at least ten times. The protein TCRdb gives is from a much larger clone and does not agree with this DNA's translation at residue 11, likely a read error; the protein shown here comes from the DNA. The chain has TRGV9 and TRGJP. Matching the DNA to germline supplied the J gene, which TCRdb does not give. The germline V gene encodes CDR1 GITISATS and CDR2 ISYDGTV (reference sequence). This CDR3 is built from 17 residues. In DNA, the CDR3 is TGTGCCTTGTGGGAGGCAAAACAAGAGTTGAGCAAAAAAATCAAGGTATTT. Its translation: CALWEAKQELSKKIKVF.

About this clone itself: TCRdb assigns this DNA the protein of a much larger clone, which departs from its translation at residue 12; this likely reflects a read error, and the protein shown comes from translating the DNA. A V gene of TRGV9 was called, but no J gene was assigned. Germline loops: CDR1 GITISATS, CDR2 ISYDGTV (reference sequence). The CDR3 has 14 residues. CDR3 region: CALWEVASYYKRLF. CDR3 DNA: TGTGCCTTGTGGGAGGTCGCCTCCTATTATAAGAGACTCTTT.

This clone was found many times. TCRdb's protein, taken from a much larger clone, differs from this DNA's translation at residue 3, likely owing to a read error; the protein displayed comes from the DNA. The chain joins TRGV8 to TRGJ1 or TRGJ2. The CDR3 runs to 10 residues. The germline CDR1 and CDR2 sequences are VENAVY and YDSYNSRV. CDR3 sequence: CAPWGYKKLF. The CDR3 DNA follows: TGTGCCCCCTGGGGGTATAAGAAACTCTTT.